The 27 T cell receptor beta chains below come from one sample, sequenced in a study of T cells in women clearing cervical HPV infection. Libraries were prepared by immunoSEQ multiplex PCR; TCRdb keeps only in-frame clonotypes and omits some of them. The sample has tens of thousands of clones; the top ten hold 1.5% to 2%. Input material: blood buffy coat. The receptors were sampled from a woman aged 18 to 75 with a cervical HPV16 infection that either progressed to CIN3+ or cleared (not recorded which).

About this clone: With the read ending 3 residues before the CDR3 end, the germline J gene is used to fill in that end. The chain is built from TRBV12-3 or TRBV12-4 and TRBJ1-2; TRBD1 matches at 10 bases. The CDR3 length is 15 residues. V lost 2 bases, J lost 4 bases, and 4 bases stayed unmatched. This chain's CDR3 is CASSLRTGGVYGYTF. The sequenced part of the CDR3 DNA is TGTGCCAGCAGTTTACGGACAGGGGGAGTCTATGGC.

As to this clone: The sequenced fragment ends 3 residues before the CDR3 boundary, so the rest is inferred from the germline J gene. The chain combines TRBV5-4 with TRBJ1-1, with 8 bases that match TRBD1. V was clipped by 5 bases and J by 3 bases; unmatched bases: 6. Germline lookup yields CDR1 SGHNT and CDR2 YYREEE (reference sequence). This CDR3 is built from 14 residues. CDR3 amino acids: CASSPDREDTEAFF. CDR3 DNA, as far as it was read: TGTGCCAGCAGTCCGGACAGGGAGGACACTGAA.

Remarks on this clone: The CDR3 end is not reached by the read, which stops 3 residues before it; the germline J gene fills it in. The J gene is TRBJ1-5, the V gene TRBV7-2; maybe TRBD1 (5 bases). The CDR3 loop spans 14 amino acids. Trimming took 1 base from V and 5 from J, leaving 9 bases between them. Looked up from germline, CDR1 is SGHTA and CDR2 is FQGNSA. CDR3 sequence reads: CASSLGAQDQPQHF. CDR3 bases read: TGTGCCAGCAGCTTAGGGGCACAGGATCAGCCC.

Comment on this clone: The read stops 3 residues short of the end of the CDR3; the missing end is completed from the germline J gene. The chain recombines TRBV19 with TRBJ2-1, with 7 bases aligning to TRBD2. Germline trimming cut 3 bases from V and 7 bases from J; bases unmatched to any gene: 3. The CDR3 is 13 residues long. From germline, CDR1 is LNHDA and CDR2 SQIVND (reference sequence). The CDR3 region is CASSIRRGNEQFF. CDR3 bases read: TGTGCCAGTAGTATTAGGCGGGGGAATGAG.

The CDR3 DNA, read in part, is TGCGCCAGCAGACAGGGGACAGGCCCCTACAATGAG. As protein: CASRQGTGPYNE. The whole CDR3 protein is CASRQGTGPYNEQFF. The gene calls are TRBV5-1 and TRBJ2-1; 8 positions match TRBD1. The CDR3 is cut off 3 residues early in the read; its end comes from the germline J gene. Germline-derived CDR1 and CDR2 are SGHRS and YFSETQ. The CDR3 runs to 15 residues. The J segment lost 2 bases and the V segment lost 5 bases, leaving 6 bases of the junction unmatched.

The CDR3 protein is CASGLSGAHYEQYF. The CDR3 bases that were read are TGTGCCAGCGGTCTTAGCGGAGCCCACTACGAG. The J gene is TRBJ2-7, the V gene TRBV5-4; D is perhaps TRBD2 (6 bases). The read ends 3 residues before the CDR3 terminus; that terminus is restored from the germline J gene. The germline CDR1 and CDR2 sequences are SGHNT and YYREEE (reference sequence). The germline V and J ends were trimmed by 7 bases and 3 bases, with 17 bases remaining between them. This CDR3 is 14 amino acids long.

As to this clone: The CDR3 end is not reached by the read, which stops 3 residues before it; the germline J gene fills it in. V usage is TRBV5-1 and J usage is TRBJ2-5; D remains unclear. Trimming stripped 3 bases from V and 5 bases from J, with 5 bases between. The germline CDR1 and CDR2 sequences are SGHRS and YFSETQ. The CDR3 spans 11 residues. The CDR3 protein is CASSSQETQYF. The part of the CDR3 DNA that was read is TGCGCCAGCAGCTCACAGGAGACC.

Of note for this clone: The CDR3 extends 3 residues past the end of the read, so its final part is completed from the germline J gene. This chain uses TRBV10-3 with TRBJ2-3; D is unresolved. The germline V gene encodes CDR1 ENHRY and CDR2 SYGVKD. Trimming cost V 3 bases and J 1 base, with 5 bases left between them. The CDR3 sequence is 13 residues long. The DNA read from the CDR3 is TGTGCCATCAGTGAACTTGGCACAGATACG. Its translation: CAISELGTDT. The full-length CDR3 reads as CAISELGTDTQYF.

On this clone itself: The CDR3 goes on 3 residues after the read ends, and that part is filled in from the germline J gene. The rearrangement joins TRBV20-1 to TRBJ2-1; the match to TRBD2 covers 11 bases. The length of the CDR3 is 20 residues. Germline CDR1 reads DFQATT; CDR2 reads SNEGSKA (reference sequence). V trimming: 6 bases; J trimming: 9 bases; junction bases outside the gene matches: 28. CDR3 DNA (partial): TGCAGTGCCGAATGGGACAGGGAGACTAGCGGGACCCCTCGTTGGTTTGAG. This gives the protein CSAEWDRETSGTPRWFE. The entire CDR3 reads CSAEWDRETSGTPRWFEQFF.

Points on this clone: From the germline J gene comes the end of the CDR3, since the read stops 3 residues before it. This sequence joins TRBV20-1 and TRBJ1-2, with 10 bases that match TRBD1. The CDR3 extends over 16 amino acids. Germline V CDR1 and CDR2: DFQATT, SNEGSKA (reference sequence). The sequenced CDR3 bases are TGCAGTGCCCGCCAAAGGGGGGACAGGGGATTTCGGGGC. Protein: CSARQRGDRGFRG. The whole CDR3 protein is CSARQRGDRGFRGYTF.

Turning to this clone: Read data end 3 residues before the CDR3 end; the end is taken from the germline J gene. The J gene is TRBJ1-5, the V gene TRBV28; D not resolved. This CDR3 is built from 14 residues. Between the trimmed V and J ends, which lost 6 bases and 2 bases, there was a span of 11 bases. CDR1 MDHEN and CDR2 SYDVKM come from the germline V gene. CDR3 DNA (partial): TGTGCCAGCAGCCCCATGAGGGGCAATCAGCCC. The encoded protein is CASSPMRGNQP. The whole CDR3 protein reads CASSPMRGNQPQHF.

A word on this clone: The DNA ends 3 residues before the CDR3 does, and the rest of the CDR3 is filled in from the germline J gene. The rearrangement joins TRBV19 to TRBJ2-3; 7 bases match TRBD2. Germline loops: CDR1 LNHDA, CDR2 SQIVND (reference sequence). The V gene end was trimmed by 6 bases and the J gene end by 6 bases; junction bases not matched to a gene: 6. The CDR3 has 13 residues. The CDR3 loop is CASSGGFPDTQYF. The sequenced part of the CDR3 DNA is TGTGCCAGTAGCGGGGGGTTCCCGGATACG.

As regards this clone: The sequence runs out 3 residues before the end of the CDR3; the remainder is reconstructed from the germline J gene. J is TRBJ2-5 and V is TRBV10-2, with D maybe TRBD2 (6 bases). The CDR3 extends over 14 amino acids. Germline CDR1 and CDR2: WSHSY and SAAADI. CDR3 region: CASSGLVGKETQYF. CDR3 DNA (partial): TGCGCCAGCAGTGGACTAGTTGGCAAGGAAACC.

For this clone: The sequence runs out 3 residues before the end of the CDR3; the remainder is reconstructed from the germline J gene. This chain connects TRBV18 to TRBJ2-2; TRBD1 agrees at 9 bases. The CDR3 length is 16 residues. J gave up 4 bases and V 4 bases, and 7 bases lay outside the gene matches. Germline V CDR1 and CDR2: KGHSH, LQKENI. CDR3 DNA (partial): TGTGCCAGCTCACGGGGACAGGGCCGTTCCACCGGGGAG. Its translation: CASSRGQGRSTGE. The entire CDR3 sequence reads CASSRGQGRSTGELFF. Together with reference TRBV18 and TRBJ2-2, the CDR3 gives the full variable domain: NAGVMQNPRHLVRRRGQEARLRCSPMKGHSHVYWYRQLPEEGLKFMVYLQKENIIDESGMPKERFSAEFPKEGPSILRIQQVVRGDSAAYFCASSRGQGRSTGELFFGEGSRLTVL.

Details on this clone: The read gets to within 3 residues of the CDR3 end, and the germline J gene fills in the rest. V usage is TRBV11-3 and J usage is TRBJ2-7, with 15 bases matching TRBD2. V lost 4 bases, J lost 6 bases, and 1 base stayed unmatched. Germline CDR1 reads SGHNT; CDR2 reads YENEEA. There are 14 residues in the CDR3. CDR3 sequence: CASSSGLAGGEQYF. Incomplete CDR3 DNA: TGTGCCAGCAGCTCGGGACTAGCGGGAGGCGAG.

Remarks on this clone: The read ends 3 residues shy of where the CDR3 ends; the end is completed using the germline J gene. The chain employs TRBV5-1 and TRBJ2-2; a possible D gene is TRBD1 (5 bases). Germline V gene data show CDR1 as SGHRS and CDR2 as YFSETQ. There are 14 residues in the CDR3. V dropped 3 bases and J dropped 3 bases, with 9 bases sitting between them. CDR3 residues: CASSYLGDTGELFF. CDR3 DNA, as far as it was read: TGCGCCAGCAGCTACTTAGGGGACACCGGGGAG. Drawing the rest from reference TRBV5-1 and TRBJ2-2, the complete variable domain is KAGVTQTPRYLIKTRGQQVTLSCSPISGHRSVSWYQQTPGQGLQFLFEYFSETQRNKGNFPGRFSGRQFSNSRSEMNVSTLELGDSALYLCASSYLGDTGELFFGEGSRLTVL.

About this clone itself: The read halts 3 residues ahead of the CDR3 end, with the missing end drawn from the germline J gene. This chain connects TRBV20-1 to TRBJ2-7; no firm D call. The CDR3 length is 12 residues. V was cut by 3 bases and J by 1 base, with 7 bases left in between. Germline V gene lookup returns CDR1 DFQATT and CDR2 SNEGSKA (reference sequence). The sequenced CDR3 bases are TGCAGTGCTAGTTCAGGTTCCTACGAG. Translating gives CSASSGSYE. The CDR3 reads in full as CSASSGSYEQYF.

Worth noting for this clone: The read comes to an end 3 residues before the CDR3 does, leaving the germline J gene to fill in the end. The V call is TRBV7-9, the J call TRBJ1-1; a weak D match, TRBD1 (5 bases). CDR3 size: 12 residues. The germline CDR1 and CDR2 sequences are SEHNR and FQNEAQ (reference sequence). This chain's CDR3 is CASRSLGEEAFF. Incomplete CDR3 DNA: TGTGCCAGCAGGTCGTTAGGGGAAGAA.

A word on this clone: The read ends 3 residues shy of where the CDR3 ends; the end is completed using the germline J gene. V usage is TRBV6-2 or TRBV6-3 and J usage is TRBJ1-1; D not resolved. This CDR3 region has 14 residues. Germline V gene sequence: CDR1 MNHEY, CDR2 SVGEGT. V was pared by 2 bases and J by 5 bases, with 12 bases between. CDR3 sequence: CASSYEGTLTEAFF. CDR3 DNA, as far as it was read: TGTGCCAGCAGTTACGAGGGTACCCTAACTGAA.

As concerns this clone: The read comes to an end 3 residues before the CDR3 does, leaving the germline J gene to fill in the end. This chain connects TRBV20-1 to TRBJ2-3; the D gene is possibly TRBD2 (5 bases). The CDR3 length is 14 residues. CDR1 is DFQATT and CDR2 is SNEGSKA in the germline V gene (reference sequence). Trimming took 2 bases from V and 1 from J, leaving 10 bases between them. The sequenced part of the CDR3 DNA is TGCAGTGCTAGATACCGGGGAGGCACAGATACG. Protein product: CSARYRGGTDT. The entire CDR3 is CSARYRGGTDTQYF.

Notes on this clone: The read halts 3 residues ahead of the CDR3 end, with the missing end drawn from the germline J gene. The J gene is TRBJ1-1, the V gene TRBV19; 7 bases agree with TRBD1. Germline V gene data show CDR1 as LNHDA and CDR2 as SQIVND (reference sequence). The CDR3 spans 13 residues. The sequenced CDR3 bases are TGTGCCAGTAGTATTGGGACAGCTCTAGAA. It is translated as CASSIGTALE. The whole CDR3 region reads CASSIGTALEAFF.

In regard to this clone: The read terminates 3 residues before the CDR3 end, so the remaining end is supplied by the germline J gene. The gene calls are TRBV19 and TRBJ2-1; D is undetermined. The CDR3 runs to 15 residues. Per the germline V gene, CDR1 is LNHDA and CDR2 is SQIVND (reference sequence). V lost 4 bases and J 4 bases, leaving 14 bases between the germline ends. CDR3 bases read: TGTGCCAGTAGTAATCGACATACTCTGTACAATGAG. Protein product: CASSNRHTLYNE. The complete CDR3 sequence is CASSNRHTLYNEQFF.

Worth noting for this clone: The read finishes 3 residues shy of the CDR3 end, and the germline J gene is used to complete it. The chain links TRBV11-2 to TRBJ2-7; 7 bases fit TRBD2. The CDR3 consists of 15 residues. Germline assignment: CDR1 SGHAT and CDR2 FQNNGV. J gave up 0 bases and V 2 bases, and 4 bases lay outside the gene matches. CDR3 loop: CASSLSGESSYEQYF. The sequenced CDR3 bases are TGTGCCAGCAGCTTAAGCGGGGAGAGCTCCTACGAG.

Notes on this clone: The CDR3 end is not reached by the read, which stops 3 residues before it; the germline J gene fills it in. The genes are TRBV7-6 and TRBJ2-3; 12 bases are shared with TRBD2. With V trimmed by 5 bases and J by 0 bases, 6 bases remained unmatched. Germline loops: CDR1 SGHVS, CDR2 FNYEAQ. The length of the CDR3 is 17 residues. This CDR3 is CASSIGLAGSSTDTQYF. The covered CDR3 bases are TGTGCCAGCAGCATAGGACTAGCGGGGTCGAGCACAGATACG.

With regard to this clone: The read is 3 residues too short to cover the CDR3 end, so that end is filled in from the germline J gene. The V and J genes are TRBV12-3 or TRBV12-4 and TRBJ2-7, with unresolved D. V lost 5 bases and J 3 bases, leaving 8 bases between the germline ends. The CDR3 has 12 amino acids. CDR3 DNA (partial): TGTGCCAGCAGTCCGCTAAACTACGAG. Protein product: CASSPLNYE. Given in full, the CDR3 is CASSPLNYEQYF.

A word on this clone: From the germline J gene comes the end of the CDR3, since the read stops 3 residues before it. V gene TRBV5-6 combines with J gene TRBJ2-5, with TRBD1 identical over 9 bases. Germline loops: CDR1 SGHDT, CDR2 YYEEEE. V lost 7 bases, J lost 6 bases, and 7 bases stayed unmatched. CDR3 length: 13 residues. The CDR3 DNA, read in part, is TGTGCCAGCTGCTACAGGGGGCGTCAGACC. Translation gives CASCYRGRQT. The full-length CDR3 reads as CASCYRGRQTQYF.

Remarks on this clone: The read terminates 3 residues ahead of where the CDR3 ends, so the germline J gene completes it. The chain carries TRBV30 and TRBJ1-5; no clear D. Trimming took 5 bases from V and 5 from J, leaving 10 bases between them. From germline, CDR1 is GTSNPN and CDR2 SVGIG (reference sequence). CDR3 size: 12 residues. The part of the CDR3 DNA that was read is TGTGCCTGGGGACTGGGAGATCAGCCC. Protein product: CAWGLGDQP. The CDR3 in its entirety is CAWGLGDQPQHF.